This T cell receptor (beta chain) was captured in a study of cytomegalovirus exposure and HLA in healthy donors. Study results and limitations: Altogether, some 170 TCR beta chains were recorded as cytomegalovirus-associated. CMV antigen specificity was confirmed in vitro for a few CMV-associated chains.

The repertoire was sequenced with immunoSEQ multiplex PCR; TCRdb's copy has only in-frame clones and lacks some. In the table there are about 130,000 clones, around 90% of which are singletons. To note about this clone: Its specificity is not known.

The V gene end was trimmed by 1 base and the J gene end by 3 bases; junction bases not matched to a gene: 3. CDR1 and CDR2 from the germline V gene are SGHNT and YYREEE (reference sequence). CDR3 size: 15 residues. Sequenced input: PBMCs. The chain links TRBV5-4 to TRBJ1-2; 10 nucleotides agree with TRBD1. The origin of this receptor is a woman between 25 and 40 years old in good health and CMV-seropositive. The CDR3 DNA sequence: TGTGCCAGCAGCTTGAGGACAGGGGGTGACTATGGCTACACCTTC. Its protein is CASSLRTGGDYGYTF.